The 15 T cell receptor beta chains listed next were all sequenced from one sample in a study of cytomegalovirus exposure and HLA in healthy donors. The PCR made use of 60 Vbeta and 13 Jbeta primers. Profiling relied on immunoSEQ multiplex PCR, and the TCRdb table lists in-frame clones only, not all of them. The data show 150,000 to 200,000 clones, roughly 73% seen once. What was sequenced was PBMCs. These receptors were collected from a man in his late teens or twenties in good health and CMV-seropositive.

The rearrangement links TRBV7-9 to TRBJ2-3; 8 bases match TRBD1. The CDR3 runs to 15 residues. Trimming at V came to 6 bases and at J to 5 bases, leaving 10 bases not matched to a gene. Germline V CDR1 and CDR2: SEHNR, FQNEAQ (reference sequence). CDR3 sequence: CASRPGYRGLDTQYF. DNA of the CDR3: TGTGCCAGCAGACCCGGGTACAGGGGGTTAGATACGCAGTATTTT.

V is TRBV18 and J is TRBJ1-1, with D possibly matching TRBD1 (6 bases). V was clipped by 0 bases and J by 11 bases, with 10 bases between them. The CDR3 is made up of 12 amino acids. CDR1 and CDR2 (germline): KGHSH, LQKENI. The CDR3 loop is CASSPPGARAFF. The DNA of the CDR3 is TGTGCCAGCTCACCACCGGGGGCCAGGGCTTTCTTT.

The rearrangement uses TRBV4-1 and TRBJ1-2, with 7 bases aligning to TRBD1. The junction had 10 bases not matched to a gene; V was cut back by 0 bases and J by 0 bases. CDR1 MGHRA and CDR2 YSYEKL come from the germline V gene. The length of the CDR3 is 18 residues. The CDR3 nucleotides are TGCGCCAGCAGCCAAGAACCAATGGGACAGCAGCCTAACTATGGCTACACCTTC. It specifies CASSQEPMGQQPNYGYTF.

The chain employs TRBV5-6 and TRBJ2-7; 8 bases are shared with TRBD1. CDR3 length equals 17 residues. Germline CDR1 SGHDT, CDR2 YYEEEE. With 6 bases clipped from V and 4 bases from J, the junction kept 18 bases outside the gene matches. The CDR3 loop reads CASTPELGTGRMYEQYF. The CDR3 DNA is TGTGCCAGCACACCTGAACTGGGGACAGGACGAATGTACGAGCAGTACTTC. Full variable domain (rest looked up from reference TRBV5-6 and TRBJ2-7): DAGVTQSPTHLIKTRGQQVTLRCSPKSGHDTVSWYQQALGQGPQFIFQYYEEEERQRGNFPDRFSGHQFPNYSSELNVNALLLGDSALYLCASTPELGTGRMYEQYFGPGTRLTVT.

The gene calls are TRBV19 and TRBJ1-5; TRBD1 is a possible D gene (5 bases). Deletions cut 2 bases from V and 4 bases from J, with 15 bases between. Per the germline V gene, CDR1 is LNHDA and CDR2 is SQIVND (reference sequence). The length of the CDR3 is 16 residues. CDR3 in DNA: TGTGCCAGTAGTATACCCTCGGGGGGGTTGAATCAGCCCCAGCATTTT. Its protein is CASSIPSGGLNQPQHF.

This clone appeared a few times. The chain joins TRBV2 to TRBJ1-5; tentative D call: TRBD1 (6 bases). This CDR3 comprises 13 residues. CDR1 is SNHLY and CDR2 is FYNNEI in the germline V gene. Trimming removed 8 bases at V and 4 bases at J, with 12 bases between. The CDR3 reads CASRWTENQPQHF. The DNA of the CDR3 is TGTGCCAGCCGATGGACAGAGAATCAGCCCCAGCATTTT.

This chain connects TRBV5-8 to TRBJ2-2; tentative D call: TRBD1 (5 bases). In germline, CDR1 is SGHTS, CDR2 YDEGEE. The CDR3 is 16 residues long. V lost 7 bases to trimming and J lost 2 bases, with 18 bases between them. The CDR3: CASSSATVLNTGELFF. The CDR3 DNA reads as TGTGCCAGCTCTAGTGCGACAGTACTAAACACCGGGGAGCTGTTTTTT.

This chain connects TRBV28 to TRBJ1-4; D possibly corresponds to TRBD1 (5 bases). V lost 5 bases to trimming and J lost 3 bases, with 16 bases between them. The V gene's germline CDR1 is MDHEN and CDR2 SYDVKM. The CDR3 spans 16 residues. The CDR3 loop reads CASSPYGHRPNEKLFF. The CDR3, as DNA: TGTGCCAGCAGTCCTTATGGCCACAGGCCTAATGAAAAACTGTTTTTT.

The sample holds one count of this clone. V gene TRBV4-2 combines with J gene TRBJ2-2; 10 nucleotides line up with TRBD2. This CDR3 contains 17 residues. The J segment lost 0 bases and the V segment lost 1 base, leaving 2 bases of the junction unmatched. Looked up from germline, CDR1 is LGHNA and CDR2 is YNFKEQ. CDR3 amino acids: CASSQGTSGPNTGELFF. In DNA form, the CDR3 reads TGTGCCAGCAGCCAAGGGACTAGCGGTCCGAACACCGGGGAGCTGTTTTTT.

The DNA of the CDR3 is TGTGCCAGCTCAAGACAGGGGGCGGACACTGAAGCTTTCTTT. Residues: CASSRQGADTEAFF. The chain combines TRBV18 with TRBJ1-1, with TRBD1 identical over 10 bases. V lost 5 bases to trimming and J lost 3 bases; unmatched junction nucleotides: 3. The CDR3 loop spans 14 amino acids. Germline CDR1 and CDR2: KGHSH and LQKENI.

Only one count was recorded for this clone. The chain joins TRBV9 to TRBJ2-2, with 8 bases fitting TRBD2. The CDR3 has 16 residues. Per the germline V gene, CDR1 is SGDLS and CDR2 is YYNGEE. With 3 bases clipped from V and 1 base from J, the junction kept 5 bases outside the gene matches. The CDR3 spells CASSEGSGMNTGELFF. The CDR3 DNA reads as TGTGCCAGCAGCGAAGGTAGCGGGATGAACACCGGGGAGCTGTTTTTT.

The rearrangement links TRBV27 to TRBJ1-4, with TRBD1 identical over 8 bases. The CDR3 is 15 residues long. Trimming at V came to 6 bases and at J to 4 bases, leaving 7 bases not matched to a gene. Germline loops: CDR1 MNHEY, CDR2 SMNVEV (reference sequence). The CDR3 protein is CASRSQGGLNEKLFF. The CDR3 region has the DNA TGTGCCAGCAGATCACAGGGGGGGCTTAATGAAAAACTGTTTTTT.

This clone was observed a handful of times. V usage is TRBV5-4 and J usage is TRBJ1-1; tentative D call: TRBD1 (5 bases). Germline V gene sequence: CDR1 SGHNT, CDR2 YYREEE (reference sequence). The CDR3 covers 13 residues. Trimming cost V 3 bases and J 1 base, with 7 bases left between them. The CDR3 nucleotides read TGTGCCAGCAGCTCAAGGGGGAACACTGAAGCTTTCTTT. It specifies CASSSRGNTEAFF.

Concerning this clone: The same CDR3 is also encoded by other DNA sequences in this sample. Here the CDR3 DNA reads TGCGCCAGCAGCCCCGGACTAGCTGGGGGCACAGATACGCAGTATTTT. As protein: CASSPGLAGGTDTQYF. The gene calls are TRBV5-1 and TRBJ2-3, with 8 bases that match TRBD2. After removal of 4 bases from V and 1 base from J, the junction contained 8 bases not matched to a gene. The germline V gene has CDR1 SGHRS and CDR2 YFSETQ. The CDR3 has 16 residues.

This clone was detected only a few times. As DNA, the CDR3 is TGTGCCAGCAGTTTCGGGGACACCACCTACGAGCAGTACTTC. The encoded protein is CASSFGDTTYEQYF. This chain uses TRBV27 with TRBJ2-7; D perhaps matches TRBD1 (6 bases). This CDR3 is built from 14 residues. Germline values: CDR1 MNHEY, CDR2 SMNVEV (reference sequence). Trimming stripped 3 bases from V and 2 bases from J, with 11 bases between.